Each of the 21 T cell receptor beta chains below was sequenced from the same sample in a study of breast tumors, draining lymph nodes, adjacent tissues. Breast cancer patients provided tissue from their axillary draining lymph nodes. Each CDR3 protein gets one entry after TCRdb re-called the multiplex PCR reads with MiXCR. The sample shows about 130,000 distinct CDR3 sequences, 21% of them seen only once. Material for sequencing was axillary lymph node tissue. Receptors were obtained from a female donor with breast cancer. Some clones in this sample may be carry-over from other donors' samples.

This clonotype came up many times. The chain uses TRBV20-1 and TRBJ1-2, with TRBD1 as a possible D gene (6 bases). CDR1 and CDR2 (germline): DFQATT, SNEGSKA (reference sequence). The CDR3 runs 16 residues. V was pared by 0 bases and J by 4 bases, with 18 bases between. CDR3 coding DNA: TGCAGTGCTAGAGACCCTTCAGGGGCCAGCGGCTATGGCTACACCTTC. Protein: CSARDPSGASGYGYTF.

This clonotype was detected ten times or more. This chain joins TRBV4-1 and TRBJ1-5; D is perhaps TRBD1 (6 bases). The germline V and J ends were trimmed by 0 bases and 11 bases, with 17 bases remaining between them. The CDR3 has 15 residues. Germline CDR1 MGHRA, CDR2 YSYEKL. The CDR3 reads CASSQERGLVGAQHF. Here the CDR3 DNA reads TGCGCCAGCAGCCAAGAGAGGGGGTTAGTAGGAGCCCAGCATTTT.

A note on this clonotype: A read error may explain this, as a much larger clone is one base away. The DNA for the CDR3 is TGTGCCAGCAGTGAAGCTAACCCAGACAATGAGCTGTTCTTC. Translated, it gives CASSEANPDNELFF. The chain has TRBV6-1 and TRBJ2-1; D not certain. Germline V gene sequence: CDR1 MNHNS, CDR2 SASEGT. The CDR3 length is 14 residues.

This clonotype was observed at least ten times. The rearrangement joins TRBV18 to TRBJ1-2; 9 bases fit TRBD1. There are 14 residues in the CDR3. Looked up from germline, CDR1 is KGHSH and CDR2 is LQKENI. Germline trimming cut 2 bases from V and 4 bases from J; bases unmatched to any gene: 2. For the CDR3, the DNA is TGTGCCAGCTCACCAGACAGGGGGTCCTATGGCTACACCTTC. Translated: CASSPDRGSYGYTF. Combining the CDR3 with reference TRBV18 and TRBJ1-2 gives the whole variable domain NAGVMQNPRHLVRRRGQEARLRCSPMKGHSHVYWYRQLPEEGLKFMVYLQKENIIDESGMPKERFSAEFPKEGPSILRIQQVVRGDSAAYFCASSPDRGSYGYTFGSGTRLTVV.

Notes on this clonotype: With a much larger clone just one base away, this may be a read error. The chain recombines TRBV6-2 or TRBV6-3 with TRBJ1-6, with 8 bases matching TRBD1. The germline CDR1 and CDR2 sequences are MNHEY and SVGEGT. The CDR3 covers 14 residues. The CDR3 here is CASIGTGYSSPLHF. The CDR3 DNA reads TGTGCCAGCATTGGGACAGGTTATAGTTCACCCCTCCACTTT.

A note on this clonotype: The junction shows a germline mismatch at one end, possibly a read error. The chain employs TRBV5-4 and TRBJ2-3; D may be TRBD2 (5 bases). Germline V gives CDR1 SGHNT, CDR2 YYREEE (reference sequence). This CDR3 spans 16 amino acids. DNA of the CDR3: TGTGCCAGTAGCATTCAGCTAGCTGGGAGCACAGATGCGCAGTATTTT. Its protein is CASSIQLAGSTDAQYF.

This clonotype was counted ten times or more. The chain joins TRBV6-1 to TRBJ2-2; a weak D match, TRBD2 (6 bases). V shed 0 bases and J shed 7 bases, with 12 bases lying between them. Per the germline V gene, CDR1 is MNHNS and CDR2 is SASEGT. The CDR3 spans 15 residues. The CDR3: CASSEAWRGGGELFF. In DNA form, the CDR3 reads TGTGCCAGCAGTGAAGCCTGGAGGGGTGGCGGGGAGCTGTTTTTT.

The sample holds one count of this clonotype. Lacking the conserved final phenylalanine or tryptophan, this CDR3 likely reflects a read error. The chain is built from TRBV27 and TRBJ2-1; D gene ambiguous. CDR1 and CDR2 (germline): MNHEY, SMNVEV (reference sequence). Trimming took 8 bases from V and 0 from J, leaving 8 bases between them. CDR3 size: 13 residues. The CDR3 nucleotides read TGTGCCAGCGGGTCCCTCTCCTACAATGAGCAGTTCCTC. It translates to CASGSLSYNEQFL.

This clonotype came up a few times. This sequence joins TRBV12-5 and TRBJ1-5; D not resolved. Trimming cost V 5 bases and J 3 bases, with 5 bases left between them. This CDR3 spans 12 amino acids. Germline V gives CDR1 LGHNT, CDR2 FRNRAP. CDR3: CASGESNQPQHF. CDR3 DNA: TGTGCTAGTGGTGAATCCAATCAGCCCCAGCATTTT.

This clonotype was counted ten times or more. The rearrangement joins TRBV2 to TRBJ1-6; the D gene is possibly TRBD1 (6 bases). V lost 6 bases and J lost 10, with 16 bases in between. This CDR3 comprises 14 residues. Per the germline V gene, CDR1 is SNHLY and CDR2 is FYNNEI. CDR3 nucleotides: TGTGCCAGCAGGGAGGGGGGGGCCCGATCACCCCTCCACTTT. It encodes CASREGGARSPLHF.

J is TRBJ1-1 and V is TRBV6-4; D unresolved. The CDR3 is 12 amino acids. Between the trimmed V and J ends, which lost 2 bases and 10 bases, there was a span of 11 bases. The germline gives CDR1 MRHNA, CDR2 SNTAGT. The CDR3 DNA sequence: TGTGCCAGCAGTGACGGAGGTTTCTTAGCTTTCTTT. This codes for CASSDGGFLAFF.

This clonotype was recorded many times. This chain connects TRBV28 to TRBJ1-6, with D perhaps TRBD1 (5 bases). CDR1 is MDHEN, CDR2 SYDVKM, per germline. The CDR3 spans 15 residues. The germline V and J ends were trimmed by 5 bases and 9 bases, with 17 bases remaining between them. The chain's CDR3 is CASSPGGGISSPLHF. Written as DNA, the CDR3 is TGTGCCAGCAGTCCTGGGGGGGGTATTAGTTCACCCCTCCACTTT.

This clonotype was seen many times. This sequence joins TRBV20-1 and TRBJ2-7; maybe TRBD1 (6 bases). The V end lost 4 bases, the J end lost 0 bases, and 13 bases lay between the germline ends. The CDR3 runs 14 residues. Germline V gene data show CDR1 as DFQATT and CDR2 as SNEGSKA (reference sequence). The CDR3 loop reads CSATQGTTSYEQYF. CDR3 DNA sequence: TGCAGTGCTACACAGGGTACAACCTCCTACGAGCAGTACTTC.

Many counts were recorded for this clonotype. The CDR3 region is CASSQGQGTYEQYF. The CDR3, as DNA: TGCGCCAGCAGCCAGGGACAGGGGACCTACGAGCAGTACTTC. The chain joins TRBV4-1 to TRBJ2-7, with 10 positions matching TRBD1. Unmatched junction bases numbered 1, after V lost 3 bases and J lost 2 bases. The CDR3 runs 14 residues. Germline V CDR1 and CDR2: MGHRA, YSYEKL.

This clonotype appeared many times. This chain links TRBV19 with TRBJ2-1; D gene ambiguous. CDR1 is LNHDA, CDR2 SQIVND, per germline (reference sequence). The CDR3 totals 16 residues. V lost 4 bases and J 1 base, leaving 14 bases between the germline ends. CDR3: CASSSAEASSYNEQFF. The CDR3 bases are TGTGCCAGTAGTAGTGCAGAAGCGTCATCCTACAATGAGCAGTTCTTC.

This clonotype was counted ten times or more. V and J are TRBV28 and TRBJ2-7; D is unclear. Germline-derived CDR1 and CDR2 are MDHEN and SYDVKM. There are 15 residues in the CDR3. The ends were cut back, 5 bases at V and 3 bases at J, with 17 bases in the middle. CDR3 nucleotides: TGTGCCAGCAGTCCCTCCCCCCCTCTAAACTACGAGCAGTACTTC. As protein: CASSPSPPLNYEQYF.

As to this clonotype: This may arise from a read error, as a much more abundant clone is one base away. The rearrangement links TRBV20-1 to TRBJ2-7; 7 positions match TRBD2. CDR1 is DFQATT and CDR2 is SNEGSKA in the germline V gene (reference sequence). This CDR3 has 14 residues. V dropped 7 bases and J dropped 0; count of bases not matched to a gene: 9. CDR3 sequence reads: CSGLRRESSYEQYF. Here the CDR3 DNA reads TGCAGTGGATTGCGGCGGGAGAGCTCCTACGAGCAGTACTTC.

The sample holds many counts of this clonotype. J is TRBJ1-4 and V is TRBV28; the match to TRBD1 covers 8 bases. Trimming at V came to 5 bases and at J to 10 bases, leaving 6 bases not matched to a gene. Germline V CDR1 and CDR2: MDHEN, SYDVKM. The CDR3 extends over 13 amino acids. CDR3 DNA: TGTGCCAGCAGTCCGGACAGGGTGGGAAAACTGTTTTTT. Encoded protein: CASSPDRVGKLFF.

The rearrangement links TRBV20-1 to TRBJ1-1; the match to TRBD1 covers 7 bases. This CDR3 has 18 amino acids. Germline values: CDR1 DFQATT, CDR2 SNEGSKA (reference sequence). V lost 0 bases to trimming and J lost 2 bases; unmatched junction nucleotides: 15. The CDR3 bases are TGCAGTGCTAGAGATCGGGGGGACAGAGCCGGGGTCAACACTGAAGCTTTCTTT. Protein: CSARDRGDRAGVNTEAFF.

This clonotype was detected ten times or more. This chain links TRBV9 with TRBJ2-1; perhaps TRBD1 as D (5 bases). The CDR3 consists of 15 residues. Looked up from germline, CDR1 is SGDLS and CDR2 is YYNGEE. V lost 0 bases and J 2 bases, leaving 9 bases between the germline ends. The CDR3 reads CASSVARAPYNEQFF. The CDR3 bases are TGTGCCAGCAGCGTAGCCAGGGCTCCCTACAATGAGCAGTTCTTC. Variable domain in full (rest from reference TRBV9 and TRBJ2-1): DSGVTQTPKHLITATGQRVTLRCSPRSGDLSVYWYQQSLDQGLQFLIQYYNGEERAKGNILERFSAQQFPDLHSELNLSSLELGDSALYFCASSVARAPYNEQFFGPGTRLTVL.

This clonotype was picked up many times. The chain joins TRBV30 to TRBJ2-7; no firm D call. CDR1 and CDR2 from the germline V gene are GTSNPN and SVGIG (reference sequence). V lost 0 bases and J lost 6, with 12 bases in between. This CDR3 is built from 13 residues. The CDR3 region is CAWSVPWGSEQYF. In DNA, the CDR3 is TGTGCCTGGAGTGTACCATGGGGTTCCGAGCAGTACTTC.